The 26 T cell receptor beta chains listed next were all sequenced from one sample in a study of metastatic and nonmetastatic thyroid tumors. TCRdb reanalyzed the PCR reads with MiXCR. The sample contains around 20,000 clones, approximately 24% of which appear only once. No patient received treatment before thyroid surgery. The sequenced sample consisted of adjacent normal tissue. These TCRs come from a female donor with papillary thyroid cancer or a benign thyroid nodule (not recorded which). Some clones in this sample may be carry-over from other donors' samples.

The genes are TRBV19 and TRBJ1-4; 8 bases are a match to TRBD1. Germline CDR1 is LNHDA and CDR2 is SQIVND (reference sequence). The CDR3 is 17 amino acids. Trimming at V came to 1 base and at J to 8 bases, leaving 12 bases not matched to a gene. The chain's CDR3 is CASSIGDRNTGAEKLFF. For the CDR3, the DNA is TGTGCCAGTAGTATAGGGGACAGGAATACTGGGGCCGAAAAACTGTTTTTT.

This clone was counted between two and nine times. The chain has TRBV7-2 and TRBJ1-5; perhaps TRBD1 as D (5 bases). The germline V gene has CDR1 SGHTA and CDR2 FQGNSA. V was trimmed by 1 base and J by 7 bases, leaving 8 bases between them. The CDR3 contains 13 residues. The CDR3 nucleotides are TGTGCCAGCAGCTTAGGAGGGGAGCAGCCCCAGCATTTT. It translates to CASSLGGEQPQHF.

This clone was observed a handful of times. The chain carries TRBV30 and TRBJ2-1; D is ambiguous. CDR1 and CDR2 (germline): GTSNPN, SVGIG (reference sequence). Between the trimmed V and J ends, which lost 2 bases and 9 bases, there was a span of 11 bases. The CDR3 is 12 residues long. The CDR3 protein is CAWSLISREQFF. The CDR3 DNA reads as TGTGCCTGGAGTCTCATTAGTCGTGAGCAGTTCTTC.

The rearrangement links TRBV12-3 or TRBV12-4 to TRBJ1-4, with D perhaps matching TRBD1 (5 bases). The CDR3 loop spans 15 amino acids. V lost 1 base and J 4 bases, leaving 10 bases between the germline ends. CDR3 protein: CASSLGGAVNEKLFF. CDR3 nucleotide sequence: TGTGCCAGCAGTTTAGGGGGCGCGGTTAATGAAAAACTGTTTTTT.

By sample share, this clone is medium-sized (0.01 to 0.1%). The gene calls are TRBV5-5 and TRBJ1-1; weak D call: TRBD1 (5 bases). Trimming removed 6 bases at V and 6 bases at J, with 9 bases between. The CDR3 has 11 amino acids. Germline V lookup: CDR1 SGHKS, CDR2 YYEKEE (reference sequence). CDR3 bases: TGTGCCAGCACCCAGGGTGCTGAAGCTTTCTTT. This gives the protein CASTQGAEAFF.

This clone turned up a few times. The genes are TRBV28 and TRBJ1-6; no definite D call. The length of the CDR3 is 15 residues. V was cut by 3 bases and J by 2 bases, with 8 bases left in between. The V gene's germline CDR1 is MDHEN and CDR2 SYDVKM. Here the CDR3 reads CASSFEEAYNSPLHF. The CDR3 DNA sequence: TGTGCCAGCAGTTTTGAGGAAGCCTATAATTCACCCCTCCACTTT.

This sequence joins TRBV5-5 and TRBJ2-1, with D possibly being TRBD1 or TRBD2 (5 bases each). The CDR3 consists of 18 residues. Germline V gene data show CDR1 as SGHKS and CDR2 as YYEKEE (reference sequence). V was trimmed by 3 bases and J by 4 bases, leaving 23 bases between them. CDR3 sequence reads: CASSWTHLGRANYNEQFF. The CDR3 DNA is TGTGCCAGCAGCTGGACCCATTTGGGGCGGGCCAATTACAATGAGCAGTTCTTC.

At least ten counts were recorded for this clone. This may come from a read error, since a much larger clone is one base off. Other nucleotide sequences from this sample produce the same CDR3. The chain couples TRBV6-2 or TRBV6-3 to TRBJ1-1; D may be TRBD1 (5 bases). This CDR3 contains 15 residues. Germline assignment: CDR1 MNHEY and CDR2 SVGEGT. The CDR3 reads CAGSPVWQGNTEAFF. CDR3 nucleotides: TGTGCCGGCAGTCCTGTGTGGCAGGGGAACACTGAAGCTTTCTTT.

This clone is medium-sized (0.01 to 0.1%) within its sample. The V and J genes are TRBV6-1 and TRBJ2-2; D gene uncertain. Trimming pared 8 bases from V and 9 bases from J, leaving 10 bases between. This CDR3 spans 11 amino acids. The germline V gene has CDR1 MNHNS and CDR2 SASEGT. The CDR3 DNA follows: TGTGCCAGCGGCCGGCGTTGGGAGCTGTTTTTT. It is translated as CASGRRWELFF.

A remark on this clone: Other DNA sequences within the sample encode an identical CDR3. The V call is TRBV7-3, the J call TRBJ2-3; 8 bases are shared with TRBD1. This CDR3 is 15 amino acids long. CDR1 is SGHTA and CDR2 is FQGTGA in the germline V gene. V lost 3 bases and J lost 2; bases outside the gene matches: 4. Here the CDR3 reads CASSLTGVPTDTQYF. The DNA of the CDR3 is TGTGCCAGCAGCTTGACAGGGGTTCCCACAGATACGCAGTATTTT.

By proportion, this clone is medium-sized (0.01 to 0.1%). This sequence joins TRBV5-1 and TRBJ2-7; D gene unclear. The germline V gene has CDR1 SGHRS and CDR2 YFSETQ. CDR3 length: 14 residues. V was cut by 3 bases and J by 3 bases, with 13 bases left in between. The chain's CDR3 is CASSYDLLLYEQYF. The CDR3 nucleotides read TGCGCCAGCAGCTATGACCTTTTGCTCTACGAGCAGTACTTC.

By proportion, this clone is medium-sized. V gene TRBV28 combines with J gene TRBJ2-5; D is possibly TRBD1 (6 bases). Trimming stripped 7 bases from V and 2 bases from J, with 17 bases between. This CDR3 contains 15 residues. Germline-derived CDR1 and CDR2 are MDHEN and SYDVKM. The CDR3 spells CASKKGTLIQETQYF. CDR3 DNA sequence: TGTGCCAGCAAGAAGGGGACATTGATTCAAGAGACCCAGTACTTC.

V gene TRBV11-2 combines with J gene TRBJ1-4, with D hard to call. The CDR3 is 14 residues long. Germline CDR1 is SGHAT and CDR2 is FQNNGV. The ends were cut back, 5 bases at V and 6 bases at J, with 13 bases in the middle. CDR3 DNA sequence: TGTGCCAGCAGCCCCCGCCGCTGGGATGAAAAACTGTTTTTT. Its protein is CASSPRRWDEKLFF.

Notes on this clone: Here the CDR3 omits its conserved ending phenylalanine or tryptophan, so a read error is the likely source. This chain joins TRBV28 and TRBJ2-1; possibly TRBD2 for D (5 bases). CDR1 is MDHEN and CDR2 is SYDVKM in the germline V gene. V was shortened by 11 bases and J by 12 bases, with 20 bases between the two germline ends. CDR3 length: 12 residues. CDR3 in DNA: TGTGCCTGCATTTTATGGGAGCGGCCGCAGTTCATC. Its protein is CACILWERPQFI.

V gene TRBV11-1 combines with J gene TRBJ1-1; 8 bases are a match to TRBD1. From germline, CDR1 is SGHAT and CDR2 FQDESV (reference sequence). J lost 2 bases, V lost 5 bases, and 7 bases had no gene match. The CDR3 runs 15 residues. The CDR3 is CASSAYRGFNTEAFF. The CDR3 nucleotides are TGTGCCAGCAGCGCTTACAGGGGGTTTAACACTGAAGCTTTCTTT.

The chain combines TRBV20-1 with TRBJ2-7; TRBD2 agrees at 14 bases. Germline V CDR1 and CDR2: DFQATT, SNEGSKA (reference sequence). Trimming at V came to 0 bases and at J to 4 bases, leaving 11 bases not matched to a gene. There are 18 residues in the CDR3. CDR3 sequence (DNA): TGCAGTGCTAGAGATCCACCGGGACTAGCGGGAGTCGGTTACGAGCAGTACTTC. Protein: CSARDPPGLAGVGYEQYF.

The chain uses TRBV6-2 or TRBV6-3 and TRBJ1-2; 8 bases fit TRBD1. V gave up 9 bases and J gave up 4 bases; unmatched junction bases: 4. CDR1 MNHEY and CDR2 SVGEGT come from the germline V gene. The CDR3 totals 12 residues. The CDR3 bases are TGTGCCAGTGACAGGGGTGGCTATGGCTACACCTTC. It codes for CASDRGGYGYTF.

By share, this clone ranks as medium-sized. V usage is TRBV20-1 and J usage is TRBJ1-2; no reliable D call. This CDR3 is 12 amino acids long. Germline V gene data show CDR1 as DFQATT and CDR2 as SNEGSKA (reference sequence). Trimming cost V 3 bases and J 4 bases, with 9 bases left between them. CDR3 sequence (DNA): TGCAGTGCTAGGAGTGGGCTCTATGGCTACACCTTC. Translated: CSARSGLYGYTF.

In its sample, this clone ranks as medium-sized (0.01 to 0.1%). V gene TRBV11-2 combines with J gene TRBJ1-1; D gene ambiguous. V was clipped by 1 base and J by 6 bases, with 9 bases between them. The CDR3 spans 13 residues. The V gene's germline CDR1 is SGHAT and CDR2 FQNNGV. CDR3 loop: CASSLVGRSEAFF. The DNA of the CDR3 is TGTGCCAGCAGCTTAGTAGGTCGGTCTGAAGCTTTCTTT.

To note about this clone: A much larger clone is a single base away; this may be a read error. This chain connects TRBV7-3 to TRBJ1-1; 7 positions match TRBD1. Looked up from germline, CDR1 is SGHTA and CDR2 is FQGTGA. This CDR3 is 13 amino acids long. CDR3 in DNA: TGTGCCAGCAGCTTAACGGGGACAGATGAACCTTTCTTT. Amino acids: CASSLTGTDEPFF.

The chain recombines TRBV7-2 with TRBJ2-7, with 9 positions matching TRBD2. The V and J ends lost 5 bases and 2 bases, in that order; junction bases with no gene match: 4. This CDR3 has 14 amino acids. CDR1 and CDR2 (germline): SGHTA, FQGNSA. The CDR3 here is CASSPGLAPYEQYF. The CDR3 nucleotides read TGTGCCAGCAGCCCGGGACTAGCCCCCTACGAGCAGTACTTC.

The table lists this clone with many counts. V gene TRBV11-2 combines with J gene TRBJ2-5; no firm D call. The CDR3 contains 13 residues. Looked up from germline, CDR1 is SGHAT and CDR2 is FQNNGV. The germline V and J ends were trimmed by 0 bases and 5 bases, with 7 bases remaining between them. CDR3 bases: TGTGCCAGCAGCTTAGATACGGCGGAGACCCAGTACTTC. This gives the protein CASSLDTAETQYF.

This clone has more than one count but fewer than ten. CDR3 loop: CSASPLQEGTEAFF. DNA of the CDR3: TGCAGTGCTTCCCCCCTACAGGAGGGGACTGAAGCTTTCTTT. The J gene is TRBJ1-1, the V gene TRBV20-1; D is perhaps TRBD1 (5 bases). Germline lookup yields CDR1 DFQATT and CDR2 SNEGSKA (reference sequence). The CDR3 consists of 14 residues. V lost 5 bases and J 5 bases, leaving 18 bases between the germline ends.

The V gene is TRBV6-6, the J gene TRBJ2-1; 9 positions agree with TRBD2. This CDR3 is built from 18 residues. Germline CDR1 and CDR2: MNHNY and SVGAGI (reference sequence). Germline trimming cut 0 bases from V and 8 bases from J; bases unmatched to any gene: 14. In DNA, the CDR3 is TGTGCCAGCAGTTACTCCCGCGAGCGGGCGGGAGGGTGGGATGAGCAGTTCTTC. Translation gives CASSYSRERAGGWDEQFF.

This clone showed up many times. A read error may account for a junction end that differs from germline. This chain joins TRBV4-3 and TRBJ2-7; no reliable D call. Looked up from germline, CDR1 is LGHNA and CDR2 is YSLEER. The CDR3 covers 16 residues. CDR3 sequence reads: CASSEEVQPEVEEQYF. The CDR3 coding sequence is TGCGCCAGCAGCGAAGAGGTACAGCCTGAGGTAGAAGAGCAGTACTTC.

The V and J genes are TRBV6-1 and TRBJ1-5; 7 bases are a match to TRBD1. Germline V lookup: CDR1 MNHNS, CDR2 SASEGT. The length of the CDR3 is 13 residues. CDR3 DNA sequence: TGTGACAGGATGGGACAGATGAATCAGCCCCAGCATTTT. It translates to CDRMGQMNQPQHF.